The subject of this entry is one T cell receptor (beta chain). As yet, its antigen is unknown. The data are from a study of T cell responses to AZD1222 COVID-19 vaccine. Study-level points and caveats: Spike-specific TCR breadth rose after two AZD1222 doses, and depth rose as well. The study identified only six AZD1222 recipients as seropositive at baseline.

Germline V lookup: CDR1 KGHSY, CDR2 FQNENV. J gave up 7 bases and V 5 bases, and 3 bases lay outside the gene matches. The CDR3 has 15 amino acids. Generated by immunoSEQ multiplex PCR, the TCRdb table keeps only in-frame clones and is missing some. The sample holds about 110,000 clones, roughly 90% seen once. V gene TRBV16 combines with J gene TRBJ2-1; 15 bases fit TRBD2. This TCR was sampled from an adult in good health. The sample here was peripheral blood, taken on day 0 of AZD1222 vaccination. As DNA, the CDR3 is TGTGCCAGCAGCGCGGGACTAGCGGGAGGAAATGAGCAGTTCTTC. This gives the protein CASSAGLAGGNEQFF.